Reported below is one TCR beta chain. Antigen specificity is unknown. This entry belongs to a study of CD8 T cells in Susac syndrome. The wider study: At the time of blood draw, patients with Susac syndrome were therapy-naive, receiving corticosteroids, or receiving intravenous immunoglobulin alone. Findings and limits, study-wide: In Susac patients, clonal expansion was not detected in CD4+ cells.

The RNA input was about 0.5 to 1 ug, and it was reverse transcribed with random hexamers. Amplification of TCR beta CDR3 across 54 Vbeta and 13 Jbeta was performed with immunoSEQ multiplex PCR. TCRdb passed the immunoSEQ multiplex PCR reads through MiXCR, listing each CDR3 protein once. The sample consists of about 190,000 distinct CDR3 sequences, approximately 94% of them appearing once. The T cells that were sequenced for TCR beta were CD8+ and CD4+ cells from blood. The J segment lost 5 bases and the V segment lost 6 bases, leaving 1 base of the junction unmatched. The CDR3 is made up of 13 amino acids.

The chain couples TRBV12-3 or TRBV12-4 to TRBJ2-5, with 12 bases lining up with TRBD2. This TCR derives from a human donor with Susac syndrome. Sequencing was done on a sample of CD4+ T cells from PBMCs. CDR3 protein: CASRGLAGETQYF. CDR3 in DNA: TGTGCCAGCAGAGGACTAGCGGGGGAGACCCAGTACTTC.